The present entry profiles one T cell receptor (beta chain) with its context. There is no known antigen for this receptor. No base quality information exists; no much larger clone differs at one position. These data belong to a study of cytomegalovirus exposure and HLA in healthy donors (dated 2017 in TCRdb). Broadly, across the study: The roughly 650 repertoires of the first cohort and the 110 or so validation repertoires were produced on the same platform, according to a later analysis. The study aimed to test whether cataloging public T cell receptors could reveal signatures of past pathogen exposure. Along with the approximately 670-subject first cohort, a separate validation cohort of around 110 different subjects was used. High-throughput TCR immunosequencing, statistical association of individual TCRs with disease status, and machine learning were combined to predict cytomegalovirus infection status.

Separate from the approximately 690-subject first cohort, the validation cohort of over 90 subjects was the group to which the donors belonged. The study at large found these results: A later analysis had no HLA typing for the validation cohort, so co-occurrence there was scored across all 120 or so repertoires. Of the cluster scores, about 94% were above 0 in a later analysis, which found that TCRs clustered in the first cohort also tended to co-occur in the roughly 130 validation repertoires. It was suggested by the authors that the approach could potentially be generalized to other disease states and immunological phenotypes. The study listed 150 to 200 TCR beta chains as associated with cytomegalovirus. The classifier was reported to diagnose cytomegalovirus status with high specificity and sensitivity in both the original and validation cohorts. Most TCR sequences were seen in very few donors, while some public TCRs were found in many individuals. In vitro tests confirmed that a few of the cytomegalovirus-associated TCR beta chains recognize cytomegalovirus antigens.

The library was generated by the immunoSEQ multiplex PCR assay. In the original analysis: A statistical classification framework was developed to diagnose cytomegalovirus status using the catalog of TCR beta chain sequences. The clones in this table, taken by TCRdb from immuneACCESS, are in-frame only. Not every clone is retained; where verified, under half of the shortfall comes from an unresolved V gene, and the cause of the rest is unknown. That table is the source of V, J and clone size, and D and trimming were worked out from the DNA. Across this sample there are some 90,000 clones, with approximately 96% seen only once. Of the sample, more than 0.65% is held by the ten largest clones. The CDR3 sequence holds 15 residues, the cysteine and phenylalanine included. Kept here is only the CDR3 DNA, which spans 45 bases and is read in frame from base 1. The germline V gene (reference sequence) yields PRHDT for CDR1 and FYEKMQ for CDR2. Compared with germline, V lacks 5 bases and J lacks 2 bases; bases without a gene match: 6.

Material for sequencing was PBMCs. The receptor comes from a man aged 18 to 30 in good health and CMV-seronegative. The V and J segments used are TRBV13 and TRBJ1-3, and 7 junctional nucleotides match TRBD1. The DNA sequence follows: TGTGCCAGCAGCCCCAAAGACAGGGCTGGAAACACCATATATTTT. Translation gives CASSPKDRAGNTIYF.